The T cell receptor beta chain under discussion was sequenced for a study of T cells after yellow fever vaccination (dated 2019 in TCRdb). As for the study more broadly: The SMART-Seq v4 Ultra Low Input RNA kit was used to prepare libraries from fractions with low cell numbers. Bulk PBMC replicates and cell subsets were isolated from blood drawn at multiple timepoints before and after both primary and secondary immunization. To follow T-cell clones before and after primary and booster YFV17D yellow fever vaccination, bulk TCR alpha and beta repertoires were sequenced over time. Two healthy male donors made up the cohort, one aged 18 to 29 years and the other aged 30 to 40 years.

The sample's treatment or condition label is to be understood as: live attenuated yellow fever vaccine strain. At every blood-draw timepoint, two biological replicates of bulk PBMCs were collected. PBMCs were isolated from peripheral blood using a standard Ficoll-Paque protocol. TriZol was used to extract RNA from bulk PBMCs, CD4 and CD8 fractions, and dextramer-positive and dextramer-negative fractions. At the junction V is shortened by 5 bases and J by 4 bases, with 8 bases in between. The CDR3 goes from the cysteine to the phenylalanine over 12 residues. The kept DNA is CDR3 alone, 36 bases in frame from the first base. Regarding this clonotype: What antigen it recognizes has not been identified. No much larger clonotype is one base removed from it; base qualities were not supplied.

The paper's findings and limits, for the study overall: Compared with the primary T-cell response, the secondary T-cell response was weaker but faster, peaking on day 5 rather than day 15. Computational filtering was needed because FACS-sorted repertoires could contain abundant contaminating clonotypes from the bulk population. After the booster, most clones that had expanded after primary vaccination were detected again (around 95% of CD4 and around nine tenths of CD8), suggesting broad maintenance of memory. The study included only a couple of donors, which limits how far the findings can be generalized. A small fraction of clonotypes appeared in both the CD4 and CD8 compartments, likely as a result of convergent recombination.

TCR cDNA was synthesized by 5'RACE template switching, through which a universal primer site and unique molecular identifiers were introduced. Priming for cDNA synthesis came from both the TCR alpha and TCR beta constant segments. Libraries were amplified in two PCR steps, with sample barcodes and sequencing adapters added in the second step. Libraries were sequenced on Illumina HiSeq 2500 (2x100 bp) or NovaSeq (2x150 bp). In the paper's pipeline: MIGEC handled demultiplexing of reads and collapsing into UMI consensus sequences, while MiXCR performed V(D)J alignment. Vaccine-responding clonotypes were defined with edgeR using replicate PBMC samples, requiring FDR below 0.01 and a log2 fold change above 5 up to day 15. Each bulk clonotype was labeled CD4 or CD8 based on which sequenced repertoire, CD4 or CD8, contained the clonotype at higher abundance. TCRdb handled the public reads itself, with Q25 trimming in fastp and clone calling in MiXCR, and kept productive beta chains. Each record represents a unique CDR3 protein, reported with the most common genes and DNA among its rows. The V and J calls follow TCRdb's processing rather than the paper's. The sample data list a few hundred thousand distinct CDR3 sequences, and 15% to 20% of these were observed just once. The leading ten clones occupy about 13% of the sample.

Sequenced material: PBMCs, taken 15 days after the yellow fever booster vaccination. The chain is assembled from TRBV12-3 or TRBV12-4 and TRBJ2-5; the D assignment is uncertain and may be TRBD1 or TRBD2, with 5 bases supporting each. This receptor was identified in a man in his thirties or forties who received the YFV17D yellow fever vaccine. The CDR3 here reads CASSGAGETQYF. The DNA sequence is as follows: TGTGCCAGCAGTGGGGCGGGAGAGACCCAGTACTTC.